These 30 T cell receptor beta chains were sequenced from one sample in a study of blood T cell repertoires in COVID-19. Libraries were prepared by immunoSEQ multiplex PCR; TCRdb keeps only in-frame clonotypes and omits some of them. The repertoire includes 110,000 to 150,000 clones, over 70% of them detected once, and about 8.7% sits in the top ten. Sequenced input: peripheral blood. The receptors come from a man aged 50-59 years with active or convalescent COVID-19.

The CDR3 DNA is TGTGCCTGGAGTGTACTGGGAGTGGCCGGGGAGCTGTTTTTT. Amino acid sequence: CAWSVLGVAGELFF. The chain joins TRBV30 to TRBJ2-2; D is perhaps TRBD2 (5 bases). The germline V gene encodes CDR1 GTSNPN and CDR2 SVGIG (reference sequence). V was trimmed by 0 bases and J by 6 bases, leaving 11 bases between them. The CDR3 consists of 14 residues.

The chain combines TRBV5-1 with TRBJ2-1; tentative D call: TRBD2 (5 bases). Germline CDR1 reads SGHRS; CDR2 reads YFSETQ. V lost 0 bases and J 7 bases, leaving 8 bases between the germline ends. The CDR3 has 13 amino acids. The CDR3 loop reads CASSLAGENEQFF. As DNA, the CDR3 is TGCGCCAGCAGCTTGGCCGGGGAAAATGAGCAGTTCTTC.

The chain joins TRBV19 to TRBJ2-2, with D perhaps TRBD1 (6 bases). Germline values: CDR1 LNHDA, CDR2 SQIVND (reference sequence). Trimming stripped 3 bases from V and 7 bases from J, with 15 bases between. The CDR3 has 15 residues. DNA for the CDR3: TGTGCCAGTAGTATCGCACAGGGTGTAGGCGGGGAGCTGTTTTTT. Translated: CASSIAQGVGGELFF. Based on the CDR3 plus reference TRBV19 and TRBJ2-2, the full variable domain is DGGITQSPKYLFRKEGQNVTLSCEQNLNHDAMYWYRQDPGQGLRLIYYSQIVNDFQKGDIAEGYSVSREKKESFPLTVTSAQKNPTAFYLCASSIAQGVGGELFFGEGSRLTVL.

The sample holds a few counts of this clone. The chain links TRBV5-5 to TRBJ2-3; 7 nucleotides match TRBD1. Germline CDR1 SGHKS, CDR2 YYEKEE (reference sequence). CDR3 size: 14 residues. J lost 5 bases, V lost 1 base, and 4 bases had no gene match. CDR3 loop: CASSLTGVEDTQYF. In DNA, the CDR3 is TGTGCCAGCAGCTTGACAGGGGTCGAAGATACGCAGTATTTT. Looking up the rest from reference TRBV5-5 and TRBJ2-3 gives the full variable domain: DAGVTQSPTHLIKTRGQQVTLRCSPISGHKSVSWYQQVLGQGPQFIFQYYEKEERGRGNFPDRFSARQFPNYSSELNVNALLLGDSALYLCASSLTGVEDTQYFGPGTRLTVL.

This clone has only one observation. The rearrangement links TRBV7-3 to TRBJ2-7, with 7 bases aligning to TRBD2. Germline loops: CDR1 SGHTA, CDR2 FQGTGA. V lost 1 base and J lost 6; bases outside the gene matches: 6. The length of the CDR3 is 14 residues. Here the CDR3 DNA reads TGTGCCAGCAGCTTAAGGGCTAGCGGTACCGAGCAGTACTTC. Amino acids: CASSLRASGTEQYF.

The gene calls are TRBV6-5 and TRBJ2-7, with 9 bases matching TRBD2. This CDR3 comprises 15 residues. The V gene's germline CDR1 is MNHEY and CDR2 SVGAGI. Unmatched junction bases numbered 6, after V lost 6 bases and J lost 0 bases. The CDR3 protein is CASSRTSGRSYEQYF. The CDR3 DNA is TGTGCCAGCAGCCGCACTAGCGGGCGCTCCTACGAGCAGTACTTC.

This clone turned up a few times. The chain couples TRBV5-3 to TRBJ2-7; D remains ambiguous. TRBV5-3 is given ORF status, its function remaining uncertain. The CDR3 is 12 residues long. Trimming removed 0 bases from V and 5 bases from J, with 6 bases in between. In nucleotides, the CDR3 is TGTGCCAGAAGCTTGGAGTGGCACGAGCAGTACTTC. Protein product: CARSLEWHEQYF.

This clone was observed many times. In nucleotides, the CDR3 is TGTGCCAGCAGCGCATTCGAAACTAGCGGGGACAATGAGCAGTTCTTC. Its protein is CASSAFETSGDNEQFF. The chain has TRBV7-6 and TRBJ2-1; the match to TRBD2 covers 10 bases. Germline V gives CDR1 SGHVS, CDR2 FNYEAQ. The CDR3 extends over 16 amino acids. Trimming removed 5 bases from V and 5 bases from J; junction bases left unmatched: 9.

At least ten counts were recorded for this clone. The chain joins TRBV9 to TRBJ2-1; 8 nucleotides align to TRBD2. The CDR3 contains 15 residues. CDR1 and CDR2 (germline): SGDLS, YYNGEE. V shed 4 bases, J shed 7 bases, and the junction held 10 bases outside the gene matches. The CDR3 spells CASSIGTSGVNEQFF. The CDR3 region has the DNA TGTGCCAGCAGCATCGGGACTAGTGGGGTGAATGAGCAGTTCTTC.

The rearrangement joins TRBV7-6 to TRBJ2-7, with TRBD1 identical over 9 bases. Per the germline V gene, CDR1 is SGHVS and CDR2 is FNYEAQ. The CDR3 sequence is 16 residues long. The V and J ends lost 3 bases and 3 bases, in that order; junction bases with no gene match: 9. The CDR3 nucleotides are TGTGCCAGCAGCTTCGGGGGTAGGGGACAGGGCTACGAGCAGTACTTC. It codes for CASSFGGRGQGYEQYF. The variable domain in full, with the rest retrieved from reference TRBV7-6 and TRBJ2-7, is GAGVSQSPRYKVTKRGQDVALRCDPISGHVSLYWYRQALGQGPEFLTYFNYEAQQDKSGLPNDRFSAERPEGSISTLTIQRTEQRDSAMYRCASSFGGRGQGYEQYFGPGTRLTVT.

The rearrangement links TRBV27 to TRBJ2-5, with TRBD2 as a possible D gene (6 bases). This CDR3 comprises 16 residues. Germline values: CDR1 MNHEY, CDR2 SMNVEV (reference sequence). Trimming cost V 7 bases and J 0 bases, with 18 bases left between them. CDR3 sequence reads: CASTPSPRGNQETQYF. In DNA form, the CDR3 reads TGTGCCAGCACCCCTTCTCCCCGGGGGAACCAAGAGACCCAGTACTTC.

The chain employs TRBV3-1 (or the pseudogene TRBV3-2) and TRBJ2-3; D remains unclear. CDR3 length: 14 residues. V shed 2 bases and J shed 6 bases, with 12 bases lying between them. CDR1 LGHDT and CDR2 YNNKEL come from the germline V gene (reference sequence). The CDR3 sequence: CASSQSDQRDTQYF. CDR3 sequence (DNA): TGTGCCAGCAGCCAAAGTGACCAGAGGGATACGCAGTATTTT.

For the CDR3, the DNA is TGTGCCAGCACCGGAGCGTCTCAAGAGACCCAGTACTTC. This encodes CASTGASQETQYF. The gene calls are TRBV12-3 or TRBV12-4 and TRBJ2-5; D unclear. V was shortened by 7 bases and J by 2 bases, with 11 bases between the two germline ends. The CDR3 is 13 amino acids.

V usage is TRBV7-8 and J usage is TRBJ1-5; D perhaps matches TRBD1 (6 bases). V was cut by 5 bases and J by 5 bases, with 16 bases left in between. The CDR3 totals 15 residues. The V gene's germline CDR1 is SGHVS and CDR2 FQNEAQ. The CDR3 sequence: CASSTRQEWDQPQHF. In DNA form, the CDR3 reads TGTGCCAGCAGCACTCGACAGGAATGGGATCAGCCCCAGCATTTT.

The V gene is TRBV19, the J gene TRBJ1-1; possibly TRBD1 for D (6 bases). V lost 9 bases, J lost 4 bases, and 15 bases lay in between. Germline CDR1 is LNHDA and CDR2 is SQIVND (reference sequence). The CDR3 runs 13 residues. Here the CDR3 reads CASSQGRGTEAFF. The CDR3 nucleotides are TGTGCCAGCTCACAGGGAAGGGGCACTGAAGCTTTCTTT. The complete variable domain, with remaining parts taken from reference TRBV19 and TRBJ1-1, reads DGGITQSPKYLFRKEGQNVTLSCEQNLNHDAMYWYRQDPGQGLRLIYYSQIVNDFQKGDIAEGYSVSREKKESFPLTVTSAQKNPTAFYLCASSQGRGTEAFFGQGTRLTVV.

This clone has just a few counts. The chain has TRBV6-5 and TRBJ2-1, with 12 bases fitting TRBD2. The trim removed 4 bases at V and 8 bases at J, leaving 9 bases unmatched. Germline lookup yields CDR1 MNHEY and CDR2 SVGAGI. The CDR3 totals 16 residues. The CDR3 reads CASSSSSSGRAHEQFF. The CDR3 nucleotides read TGTGCCAGCAGTTCCTCGTCTAGCGGGAGGGCCCATGAGCAGTTCTTC.

This chain uses TRBV3-1 (or the pseudogene TRBV3-2) with TRBJ1-3, with D possibly being TRBD1 (5 bases). This CDR3 has 15 amino acids. Germline CDR1 LGHDT, CDR2 YNNKEL (reference sequence). Trimming removed 1 base from V and 3 bases from J, with 10 bases in between. CDR3: CASSQAQGLGNTIYF. As DNA, the CDR3 is TGTGCCAGCAGCCAAGCCCAGGGTCTTGGAAACACCATATATTTT.

The chain carries TRBV10-1 and TRBJ2-5, with 9 bases lining up with TRBD2. This CDR3 spans 16 amino acids. V shed 3 bases, J shed 4 bases, and the junction held 9 bases outside the gene matches. CDR1 WNHNN and CDR2 SYGVQD come from the germline V gene (reference sequence). DNA for the CDR3: TGCGCCAGCAGTGAAGGCGTAGCGGGAGAACGAGAGACCCAGTACTTC. This codes for CASSEGVAGERETQYF.

CDR3 coding DNA: TGTGCCAGCAGTTTAGACAGCCGGGCCGCCACTGAAGCTTTCTTT. Translated: CASSLDSRAATEAFF. The chain recombines TRBV27 with TRBJ1-1; TRBD1 might be the D (5 bases). Germline-derived CDR1 and CDR2 are MNHEY and SMNVEV (reference sequence). Trimming left V 2 bases short and J 4 bases short, with 14 bases between. This CDR3 contains 15 residues.

This chain links TRBV7-2 with TRBJ2-1; D ambiguous. V was trimmed by 3 bases and J by 6 bases, leaving 18 bases between them. The CDR3 spans 16 residues. Germline lookup yields CDR1 SGHTA and CDR2 FQGNSA. The CDR3 nucleotides are TGTGCCAGCAGCTTTTACGGAGCGCTGGATGTCAATGAGCAGTTCTTC. It translates to CASSFYGALDVNEQFF.

The genes are TRBV4-1 and TRBJ2-1, with TRBD2 matching 11 bases. V lost 1 base to trimming and J lost 6 bases; unmatched junction nucleotides: 2. This CDR3 contains 15 residues. Per germline, CDR1 MGHRA and CDR2 YSYEKL. The CDR3 DNA sequence: TGCGCCAGCAGCCAAGGGCTAGCGGGAGGCAATGAGCAGTTCTTC. Translating it yields CASSQGLAGGNEQFF.

This chain connects TRBV4-2 to TRBJ2-1; unclear D gene. Between the trimmed V and J ends, which lost 2 bases and 0 bases, there was a span of 8 bases. The germline V gene has CDR1 LGHNA and CDR2 YNFKEQ. CDR3 size: 15 residues. CDR3 loop: CASSQTPSSYNEQFF. In DNA form, the CDR3 reads TGTGCCAGCAGCCAAACCCCGAGCTCCTACAATGAGCAGTTCTTC.

The chain recombines TRBV2 with TRBJ2-1; 9 bases fit TRBD2. The germline V gene has CDR1 SNHLY and CDR2 FYNNEI. The CDR3 is made up of 16 amino acids. With V trimmed by 6 bases and J by 8 bases, 14 bases remained unmatched. CDR3 sequence: CASSDLTGTSKDEQFF. The CDR3 coding sequence is TGTGCCAGCAGCGATTTAACCGGGACTAGCAAGGATGAGCAGTTCTTC.

This clone was counted many times. The V and J genes are TRBV15 and TRBJ1-1, with D uncertain. CDR1 is LNHNV and CDR2 is YYDKDF in the germline V gene (reference sequence). There are 13 residues in the CDR3. The V gene lost 8 bases and the J gene lost 0 bases, with 10 bases spanning the gap. This CDR3 is CATELIMNTEAFF. The CDR3 DNA reads TGTGCCACCGAACTTATCATGAACACTGAAGCTTTCTTT.

The V call is TRBV6-5, the J call TRBJ2-7; a weak D match, TRBD1 (6 bases). Germline CDR1 reads MNHEY; CDR2 reads SVGAGI. V was cut by 9 bases and J by 0 bases, with 12 bases left in between. There are 13 residues in the CDR3. CDR3 protein: CASWVGGSYEQYF. As DNA, the CDR3 is TGTGCCAGTTGGGTAGGGGGCTCCTACGAGCAGTACTTC.

The chain has TRBV27 and TRBJ2-2; 9 bases match TRBD1. V lost 5 bases and J lost 3; bases outside the gene matches: 1. This CDR3 region has 14 residues. CDR1 is MNHEY and CDR2 is SMNVEV in the germline V gene (reference sequence). CDR3 loop: CASSGDRDTGELFF. CDR3 coding DNA: TGTGCCAGCAGTGGGGACAGGGACACCGGGGAGCTGTTTTTT.

In this sample, this clone turned up a few times. The chain carries TRBV25-1 and TRBJ2-7; 7 bases agree with TRBD2. Germline CDR1 MGHDK, CDR2 SYGVNS. Trimming took 3 bases from V and 3 from J; bases not matched to a gene: 8. This CDR3 spans 15 amino acids. Here the CDR3 reads CASSDVASGIYEQYF. CDR3 in DNA: TGTGCCAGCAGTGACGTGGCTAGCGGTATCTACGAGCAGTACTTC.

The chain recombines TRBV28 with TRBJ1-4; no reliable D call. V gave up 7 bases and J gave up 4 bases, with 7 bases separating them. Per the germline V gene, CDR1 is MDHEN and CDR2 is SYDVKM. The CDR3 covers 12 residues. Here the CDR3 DNA reads TGTGCCAGCAACAGTTTTAATGAAAAACTGTTTTTT. Its protein product is CASNSFNEKLFF.

The chain has TRBV19 and TRBJ2-7; 9 bases are shared with TRBD1. The germline V gene has CDR1 LNHDA and CDR2 SQIVND (reference sequence). The CDR3 loop spans 12 amino acids. The J segment lost 5 bases and the V segment lost 10 bases, leaving 6 bases of the junction unmatched. The CDR3 is CATQQGANEQYF. CDR3 bases: TGTGCCACTCAACAGGGGGCGAACGAGCAGTACTTC.

The CDR3 sequence is CASHPTARAHEQYF. The CDR3 DNA is TGTGCCAGTCATCCCACTGCCAGGGCCCACGAGCAGTACTTC. The gene calls are TRBV2 and TRBJ2-7, with TRBD1 as a possible D gene (5 bases). The CDR3 has 14 amino acids. Per the germline V gene, CDR1 is SNHLY and CDR2 is FYNNEI. V was clipped by 9 bases and J by 5 bases, with 20 bases between them.